This T cell receptor beta chain was identified in a study of blood T cells in healthy people across ages. This clonotype was counted between two and nine times. Trimming at V came to 0 bases and at J to 8 bases, leaving 12 bases not matched to a gene. CDR3 length: 17 amino acids. CDR1 LGHNA and CDR2 YSLEER come from the germline V gene. For the second PCR, which ran for roughly 7 to 11 cycles, a sample-barcoded 5' primer and a J-beta primer mix were used. Every cDNA was tagged by a template-switch adaptor with 12 random nucleotides. A single record per CDR3 protein comes from TCRdb applying MiXCR to the 5' RACE reads. Of 1.8 million or so distinct CDR3 sequences in the sample, around 40% are singletons; the top ten hold 23%.

Sequenced material: blood. This chain connects TRBV4-3 to TRBJ2-1; the match to TRBD2 covers 8 bases. The receptor's source is a human donor in good health. DNA of the CDR3: TGCGCCAGCAGCCAAGATCAGCGGGGGCCTCAGGGCGATGAGCAGTTCTTC. This translates into CASSQDQRGPQGDEQFF.